The 2 T cell receptor beta chains below were found in one sample sequenced in a study of identical twins. TCRdb processed the 5' RACE reads anew with MiXCR; each CDR3 protein has one entry. This table holds approximately 350,000 distinct CDR3 sequences, more than 9% found once. The same sample was also studied in work on yellow fever vaccine responses in identical twins.

Sequencing was carried out using CD8+ T cells sorted from blood. The source of these receptors is a young woman in good health.

The V call is TRBV5-1, the J call TRBJ2-1; 12 nucleotides line up with TRBD2. With 3 bases clipped from V and 6 bases from J, the junction kept 4 bases outside the gene matches. Germline CDR1 SGHRS, CDR2 YFSETQ. This CDR3 is built from 15 residues. Here the CDR3 DNA reads TGCGCCAGCAGCTCCGGACTAGCGGGATCCAATGAGCAGTTCTTC. Translation: CASSSGLAGSNEQFF.

V is TRBV9 and J is TRBJ2-7; 8 positions match TRBD1. The germline CDR1 and CDR2 sequences are SGDLS and YYNGEE. J lost 6 bases, V lost 3 bases, and 14 bases had no gene match. This CDR3 is built from 16 residues. As DNA, the CDR3 is TGTGCCAGCAGCGGCCCGAGGGGGACAGGTTCTTTCGAGCAGTACTTC. It encodes CASSGPRGTGSFEQYF.